The 9 T cell receptor beta chains in this list originate from one sample, sequenced in a study of cytomegalovirus exposure and HLA in healthy donors. A multiplex PCR was run with 60 Vbeta primers and 13 Jbeta primers. Repertoires were generated with immunoSEQ multiplex PCR, while TCRdb's copy carries only in-frame clones and drops some. The table records roughly 100,000 clones, roughly an eighth of them present only once. The specimen sequenced was PBMCs. Receptor source: a man aged 40-55 years in good health and CMV-seropositive.

The CDR3 DNA sequence: TGTGCCAGTAGTAAGGGTAGCGCCAGGCCCGCAGATACGCAGTATTTT. Protein sequence: CASSKGSARPADTQYF. The V gene is TRBV19, the J gene TRBJ2-3, with D possibly TRBD2 on 5 matching bases. The V gene lost 4 bases and the J gene lost 4 bases, with 18 bases spanning the gap. The germline V gene has CDR1 LNHDA and CDR2 SQIVND (reference sequence). This CDR3 is built from 16 residues. Together with reference TRBV19 and TRBJ2-3, the CDR3 gives the full variable domain: DGGITQSPKYLFRKEGQNVTLSCEQNLNHDAMYWYRQDPGQGLRLIYYSQIVNDFQKGDIAEGYSVSREKKESFPLTVTSAQKNPTAFYLCASSKGSARPADTQYFGPGTRLTVL.

The table lists this clone with a count of one. V usage is TRBV18 and J usage is TRBJ2-7, with a possible D match to TRBD1 (5 bases). Germline V gene sequence: CDR1 KGHSH, CDR2 LQKENI. V lost 2 bases to trimming and J lost 5 bases, with 10 bases between them. There are 13 residues in the CDR3. Here the CDR3 DNA reads TGTGCCAGCTCACCAAGGGCAGGGCACGAGCAGTACTTC. Amino acids: CASSPRAGHEQYF.

This clone came up a few times. This chain uses TRBV29-1 with TRBJ2-1; TRBD1 agrees at 9 bases. Trimming took 5 bases from V and 8 from J; bases not matched to a gene: 4. Germline V gives CDR1 SQVTM, CDR2 ANQGSEA. This CDR3 region has 12 residues. For the CDR3, the DNA is TGCAGCGTTCGACAGGGGGGCCATGAGCAGTTCTTC. It translates to CSVRQGGHEQFF.

The V gene is TRBV15, the J gene TRBJ1-3; D is ambiguous. V lost 0 bases and J 0 bases, leaving 12 bases between the germline ends. Per germline, CDR1 LNHNV and CDR2 YYDKDF (reference sequence). This CDR3 contains 17 residues. CDR3 loop: CATSREDVRGSGNTIYF. Here the CDR3 DNA reads TGTGCCACCAGCAGAGAAGACGTTCGGGGCTCTGGAAACACCATATATTTT.

This clone appeared a few times. The chain is built from TRBV4-1 and TRBJ2-3; 13 bases are a match to TRBD2. This CDR3 contains 16 residues. V trimming: 5 bases; J trimming: 2 bases; junction bases outside the gene matches: 4. The germline CDR1 and CDR2 sequences are MGHRA and YSYEKL. CDR3 sequence reads: CASSWTSGSPTDTQYF. In nucleotides, the CDR3 is TGCGCCAGCAGCTGGACTAGCGGGAGCCCCACAGATACGCAGTATTTT.

This clone has just a few counts. The V and J genes are TRBV27 and TRBJ2-3, with 8 bases identical to TRBD2. The V gene end was trimmed by 2 bases and the J gene end by 3 bases; junction bases not matched to a gene: 10. Germline lookup yields CDR1 MNHEY and CDR2 SMNVEV (reference sequence). The CDR3 totals 17 residues. The CDR3 reads CASSLRSGGVGTDTQYF. In DNA form, the CDR3 reads TGTGCCAGCAGTTTAAGGTCCGGGGGGGTTGGTACAGATACGCAGTATTTT.

This chain uses TRBV18 with TRBJ2-7, with D perhaps matching TRBD1 (6 bases). Germline loops: CDR1 KGHSH, CDR2 LQKENI. The CDR3 sequence is 11 residues long. V lost 5 bases, J lost 7 bases, and 9 bases lay in between. CDR3 amino acids: CASSSGQEQYF. The CDR3 bases are TGTGCCAGCTCATCTGGACAGGAGCAGTACTTC.

This clone has just a few counts. The V gene is TRBV30, the J gene TRBJ2-7; 8 bases agree with TRBD1. Unmatched junction bases numbered 9, after V lost 3 bases and J lost 2 bases. The CDR3 length is 15 residues. Per germline, CDR1 GTSNPN and CDR2 SVGIG (reference sequence). The CDR3 is CAWSGTGGKAYEQYF. CDR3 sequence (DNA): TGTGCCTGGAGCGGTACAGGGGGAAAAGCCTACGAGCAGTACTTC.

The chain combines TRBV9 with TRBJ1-2; no clear D. This CDR3 is built from 15 residues. Germline lookup yields CDR1 SGDLS and CDR2 YYNGEE. V lost 4 bases to trimming and J lost 2 bases, with 15 bases between them. The CDR3 DNA reads TGTGCCAGCAGCCCAGACGCGGAGCCCAACTATGGCTACACCTTC. It codes for CASSPDAEPNYGYTF.